These T cell receptor beta chains were read from a single sample in a study of graft-versus-host responses after intestinal transplantation. No antigens are known for them. TCRdb's table, derived via immunoSEQ multiplex PCR, lists solely in-frame clones and lacks some. The sample has about 96,000 clones; approximately 90% are singletons. Sequenced here: unstimulated CD4+ T cells sorted from spleen or lymph node cells, sampled before intestinal transplant. Receptors were obtained from a human donor who received an intestinal transplant. CDR3s include the opening cysteine and the closing phenylalanine or tryptophan. A D gene is named only where the DNA matches it firmly. Clone size is shown for a subset of rows, as once, few, many or a class of expanded clone.

cdr3_aa cdr3_nt v_call d_call clone_size j_call
CASSQGLAPVYNEQFF TGTGCCAGCAGCCAGGGGCTAGCGCCCGTTTACAATGAGCAGTTCTTC TRBV4-2 NA NA TRBJ2-1
CASSLGGSGSGEQYF TGTGCCAGCAGCTTAGGGGGTAGCGGGAGCGGCGAGCAGTACTTC TRBV11-2 TRBD2 NA TRBJ2-7
CASRRSNMNTEAFF TGTGCCAGCCGTAGAAGCAATATGAACACTGAAGCTTTCTTT TRBV5-6 NA NA TRBJ1-1
CASSSRQGPYGYTF TGTGCCAGTAGTAGCCGACAGGGTCCTTATGGCTACACCTTC TRBV19 TRBD1 NA TRBJ1-2
CASSPRPTMQETQYF TGTGCCAGCTCACCAAGGCCGACAATGCAAGAGACCCAGTACTTC TRBV18 NA once TRBJ2-5
CASSSTNGADIQYF TGTGCCAGCAGCTCCACCAACGGAGCGGACATTCAGTACTTC TRBV7-9 NA NA TRBJ2-4
CASSPRPGLQGYEQYF TGTGCCAGCAGCCCCCGACCGGGACTACAGGGCTACGAGCAGTACTTC TRBV13 NA NA TRBJ2-7
CASSYELRGTQPQHF TGTGCCAGCAGTTACGAGCTGAGGGGGACTCAGCCCCAGCATTTT TRBV6-6 NA NA TRBJ1-5
CASSPGTANEKLFF TGCGCCAGCAGCCCCGGGACAGCTAATGAAAAACTGTTTTTT TRBV4-1 TRBD1 NA TRBJ1-4
CASSRGSAGTDTQYF TGTGCCAGCAGTCGCGGCTCAGCGGGGACAGATACGCAGTATTTT TRBV28 TRBD2 NA TRBJ2-3
CASSQGQGNYNEQFF TGCGCCAGCAGCCAAGGGCAGGGGAACTACAATGAGCAGTTCTTC TRBV4-1 NA NA TRBJ2-1
CASSLQGRAFF TGCGCCAGCAGCCTACAGGGGAGAGCTTTCTTT TRBV5-1 TRBD1 NA TRBJ1-1
CATSPRQGVGYTF TGTGCCACCAGCCCACGACAGGGGGTTGGCTACACCTTC TRBV15 TRBD1 NA TRBJ1-2
CASSLANPADEQYF TGCGCCAGCAGCTTGGCCAATCCCGCAGACGAGCAGTACTTC TRBV5-1 NA NA TRBJ2-7
CATSSPNRATEAFF TGTGCCACCTCGTCCCCCAACAGGGCCACTGAAGCTTTCTTT TRBV10-3 NA NA TRBJ1-1
CASSRYTSARFTDTQYF TGTGCCAGCAGCCGGTACACTAGCGCAAGATTCACAGATACGCAGTATTTT TRBV7-2 TRBD2 NA TRBJ2-3
CAWTVVGGKSPLHF TGTGCCTGGACTGTGGTGGGAGGGAAATCACCCCTCCACTTT TRBV30 NA NA TRBJ1-6
CASSFPGGETQYF TGTGCCAGCAGCTTTCCGGGTGGAGAGACCCAGTACTTC TRBV11-2 NA NA TRBJ2-5
CALQGNPGTGELFF TGTGCCTTGCAGGGGAACCCGGGCACCGGGGAGCTGTTTTTT TRBV30 NA NA TRBJ2-2
CASRPRTGVIYEQYF TGCGCCAGCAGGCCCCGGACAGGGGTAATCTACGAGCAGTACTTC TRBV5-1 TRBD1 NA TRBJ2-7
CARGVSGNTIYF TGTGCCCGCGGGGTTTCTGGAAACACCATATATTTT TRBV30 NA NA TRBJ1-3